This section outlines one TCR beta chain sequence together with its context. The CDR3 spans 16 residues. Between the trimmed V and J ends, which lost 3 bases and 1 base, there was a span of 10 bases. CDR1 is MNHNS and CDR2 is SASEGT in the germline V gene. This specimen comes from a study of blood T cell repertoires in COVID-19. Study-level background: Samples representing acute and convalescent COVID-19 were sourced from the United States, Italy and Spain. Sources were T cells, B-cell-depleted T cells, or PBMCs; the material itself was cDNA or gDNA.

Authors' methods: Scientists estimated how many nucleated cells there were by amplifying reference gene primers. The table came from immunoSEQ multiplex PCR; TCRdb's copy has only in-frame clones and leaves some out. Clone size and the V and J calls come from that table; the DNA yielded D and trimming. Among 200,000 to 300,000 clones listed, 86% were seen once. The chain is built from TRBV6-1 and TRBJ2-6; D is ambiguous. The clonotype was recovered from a woman in her sixties who had recovered from COVID-19. Sequenced material: peripheral blood. The CDR3 DNA reads as TGTGCCAGCAGTGATCAACCGGTTTCTGGGGCCAACGTCCTGACTTTC. This gives the protein CASSDQPVSGANVLTF.